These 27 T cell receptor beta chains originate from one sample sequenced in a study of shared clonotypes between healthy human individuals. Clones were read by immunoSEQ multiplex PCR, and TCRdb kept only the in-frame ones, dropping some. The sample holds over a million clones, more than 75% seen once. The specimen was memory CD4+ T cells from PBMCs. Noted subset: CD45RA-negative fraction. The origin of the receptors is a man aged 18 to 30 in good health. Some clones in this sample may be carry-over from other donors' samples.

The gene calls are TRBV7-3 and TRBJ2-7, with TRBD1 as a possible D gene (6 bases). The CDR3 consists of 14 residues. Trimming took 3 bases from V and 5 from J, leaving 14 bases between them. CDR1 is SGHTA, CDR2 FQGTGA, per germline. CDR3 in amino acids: CASSLGRGDHEQYF. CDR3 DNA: TGTGCCAGCAGCTTGGGCAGGGGAGACCACGAGCAGTACTTC.

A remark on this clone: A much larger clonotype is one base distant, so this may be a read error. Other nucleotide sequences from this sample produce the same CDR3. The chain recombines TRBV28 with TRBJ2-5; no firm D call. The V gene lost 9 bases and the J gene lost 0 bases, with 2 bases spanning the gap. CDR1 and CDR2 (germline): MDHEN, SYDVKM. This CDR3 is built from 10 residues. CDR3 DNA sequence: TGTGCCAGTTACCAAGAGACCCAGTACTTC. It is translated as CASYQETQYF.

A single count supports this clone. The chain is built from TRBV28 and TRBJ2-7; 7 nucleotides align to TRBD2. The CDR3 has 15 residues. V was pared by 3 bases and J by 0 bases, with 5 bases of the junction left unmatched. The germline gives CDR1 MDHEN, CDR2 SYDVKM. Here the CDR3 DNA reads TGTGCCAGCAGTTTGGGGGGGGTCTCCTCCTACGAGCAGTACTTC. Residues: CASSLGGVSSYEQYF.

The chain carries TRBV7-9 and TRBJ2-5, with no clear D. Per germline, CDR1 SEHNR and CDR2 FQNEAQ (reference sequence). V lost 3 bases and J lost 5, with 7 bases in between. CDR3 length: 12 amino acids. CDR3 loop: CASSFARETQYF. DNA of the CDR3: TGTGCCAGCAGCTTCGCTAGGGAGACCCAGTACTTC.

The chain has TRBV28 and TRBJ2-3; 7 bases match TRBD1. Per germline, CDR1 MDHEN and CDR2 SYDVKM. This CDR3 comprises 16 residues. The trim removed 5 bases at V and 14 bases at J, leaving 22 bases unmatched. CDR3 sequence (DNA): TGTGCCAGCAGTCGGCCCGGGACAGCTACCGCTCTAAAGGGGTATTTT. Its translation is CASSRPGTATALKGYF.

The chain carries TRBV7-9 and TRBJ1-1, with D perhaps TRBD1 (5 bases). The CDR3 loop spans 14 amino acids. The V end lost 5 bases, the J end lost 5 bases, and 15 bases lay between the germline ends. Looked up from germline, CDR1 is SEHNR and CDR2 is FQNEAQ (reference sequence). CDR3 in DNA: TGTGCCAGCAGCGTTCTTAGGGGAGTGACTGAAGCTTTCTTT. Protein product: CASSVLRGVTEAFF.

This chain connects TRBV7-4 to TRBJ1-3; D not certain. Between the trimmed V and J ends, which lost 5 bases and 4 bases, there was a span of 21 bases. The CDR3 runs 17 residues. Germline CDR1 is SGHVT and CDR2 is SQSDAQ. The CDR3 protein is CASSHERKGGIGNTIYF. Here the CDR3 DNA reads TGTGCCAGCAGCCATGAGCGTAAAGGAGGTATAGGAAACACCATATATTTT.

CDR3 in amino acids: CAWTTKDRGDTEAFF. CDR3 nucleotide sequence: TGTGCCTGGACAACCAAGGACAGGGGAGACACTGAAGCTTTCTTT. V gene TRBV30 combines with J gene TRBJ1-1; 9 positions agree with TRBD1. The CDR3 consists of 15 residues. V shed 4 bases and J 3 bases; nucleotides not matched to a gene: 9. Germline values: CDR1 GTSNPN, CDR2 SVGIG (reference sequence).

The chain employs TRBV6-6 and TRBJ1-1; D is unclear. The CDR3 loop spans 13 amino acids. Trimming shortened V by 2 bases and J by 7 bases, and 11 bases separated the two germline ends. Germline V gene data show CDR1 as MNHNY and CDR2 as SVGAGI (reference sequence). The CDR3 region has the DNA TGTGCCAGCAGTTACGGGCTGGTTGGTGAAGCTTTCTTT. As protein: CASSYGLVGEAFF.

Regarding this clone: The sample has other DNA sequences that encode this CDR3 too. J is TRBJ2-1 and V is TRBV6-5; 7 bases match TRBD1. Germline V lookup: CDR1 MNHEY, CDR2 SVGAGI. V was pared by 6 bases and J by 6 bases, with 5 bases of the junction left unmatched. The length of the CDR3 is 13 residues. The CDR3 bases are TGTGCCAGCAGATTGGGACAGTTCAATGAGCAGTTCTTC. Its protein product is CASRLGQFNEQFF.

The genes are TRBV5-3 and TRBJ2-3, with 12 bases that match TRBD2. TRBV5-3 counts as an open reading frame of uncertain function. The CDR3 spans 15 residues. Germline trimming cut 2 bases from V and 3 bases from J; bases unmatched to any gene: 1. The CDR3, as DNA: TGTGCCAGAAGCTTCCTAGCGGGAGGGACAGATACGCAGTATTTT. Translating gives CARSFLAGGTDTQYF.

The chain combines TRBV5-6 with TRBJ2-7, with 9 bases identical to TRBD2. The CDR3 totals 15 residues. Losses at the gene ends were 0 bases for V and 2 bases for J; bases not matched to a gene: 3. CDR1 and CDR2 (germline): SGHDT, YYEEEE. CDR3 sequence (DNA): TGTGCCAGCAGCTTGGTAGGCGGGAGGGCCTACGAGCAGTACTTC. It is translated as CASSLVGGRAYEQYF. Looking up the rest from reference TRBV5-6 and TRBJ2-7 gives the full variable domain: DAGVTQSPTHLIKTRGQQVTLRCSPKSGHDTVSWYQQALGQGPQFIFQYYEEEERQRGNFPDRFSGHQFPNYSSELNVNALLLGDSALYLCASSLVGGRAYEQYFGPGTRLTVT.

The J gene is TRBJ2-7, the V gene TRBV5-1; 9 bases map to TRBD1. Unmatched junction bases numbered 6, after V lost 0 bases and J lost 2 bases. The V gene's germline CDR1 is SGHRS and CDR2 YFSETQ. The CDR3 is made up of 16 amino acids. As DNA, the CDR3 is TGCGCCAGCAGCTTGGATGGACAGGGGAAAACCTACGAGCAGTACTTC. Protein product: CASSLDGQGKTYEQYF.

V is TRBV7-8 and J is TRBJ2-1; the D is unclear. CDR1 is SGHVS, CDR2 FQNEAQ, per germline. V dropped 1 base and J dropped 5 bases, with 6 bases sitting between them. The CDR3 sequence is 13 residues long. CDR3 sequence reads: CASSLGRHNEQFF. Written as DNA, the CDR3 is TGTGCCAGCAGCTTAGGACGGCACAATGAGCAGTTCTTC.

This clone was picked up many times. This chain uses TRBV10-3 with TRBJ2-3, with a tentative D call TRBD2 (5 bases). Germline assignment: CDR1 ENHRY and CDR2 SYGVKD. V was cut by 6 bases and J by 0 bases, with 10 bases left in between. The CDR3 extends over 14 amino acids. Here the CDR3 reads CAIRPGGSTDTQYF. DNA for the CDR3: TGTGCCATCAGGCCTGGCGGGAGCACAGATACGCAGTATTTT.

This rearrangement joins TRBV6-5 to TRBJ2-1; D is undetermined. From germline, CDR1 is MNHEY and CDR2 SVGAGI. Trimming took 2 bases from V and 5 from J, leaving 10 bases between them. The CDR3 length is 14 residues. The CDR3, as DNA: TGTGCCAGCAGTTACGGATCCGGAAACAATGAGCAGTTCTTC. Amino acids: CASSYGSGNNEQFF.

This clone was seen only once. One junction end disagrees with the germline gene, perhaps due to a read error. Here the CDR3 reads CASSLETSAPLTQYF. The DNA for the CDR3 is TGTGCCAGCAGCTTGGAGACTAGCGCCCCCCTAACGCAGTACTTT. This chain connects TRBV5-4 to TRBJ2-3, with TRBD2 matching 8 bases. The germline V gene encodes CDR1 SGHNT and CDR2 YYREEE (reference sequence). This CDR3 is built from 15 residues. Complete variable domain (other parts from reference TRBV5-4 and TRBJ2-3): ETGVTQSPTHLIKTRGQQVTLRCSSQSGHNTVSWYQQALGQGPQFIFQYYREEENGRGNFPPRFSGLQFPNYSSELNVNALELDDSALYLCASSLETSAPLTQYFGPGTRLTVL.

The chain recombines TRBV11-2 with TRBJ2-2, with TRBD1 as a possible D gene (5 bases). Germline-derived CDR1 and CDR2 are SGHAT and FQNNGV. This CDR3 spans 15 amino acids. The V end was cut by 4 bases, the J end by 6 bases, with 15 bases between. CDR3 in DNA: TGTGCCAGCAGCTCCGACAGCTCACGGGCCGGGGAGCTGTTTTTT. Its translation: CASSSDSSRAGELFF.

The CDR3 protein is CASSSDGTGNEKLFF. The CDR3, as DNA: TGCGCCAGCAGCTCGGACGGGACAGGAAATGAAAAACTGTTTTTT. The chain uses TRBV5-1 and TRBJ1-4; the match to TRBD1 covers 8 bases. CDR1 and CDR2 from the germline V gene are SGHRS and YFSETQ. Unmatched junction bases numbered 6, after V lost 3 bases and J lost 5 bases. CDR3 length equals 15 residues.

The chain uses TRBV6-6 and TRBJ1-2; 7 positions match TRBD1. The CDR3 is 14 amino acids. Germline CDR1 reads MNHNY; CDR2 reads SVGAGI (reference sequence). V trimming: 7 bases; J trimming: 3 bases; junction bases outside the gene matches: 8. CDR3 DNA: TGTGCCAGCAAACCCCCAGGACAGGACTATGGCTACACCTTC. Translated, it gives CASKPPGQDYGYTF.

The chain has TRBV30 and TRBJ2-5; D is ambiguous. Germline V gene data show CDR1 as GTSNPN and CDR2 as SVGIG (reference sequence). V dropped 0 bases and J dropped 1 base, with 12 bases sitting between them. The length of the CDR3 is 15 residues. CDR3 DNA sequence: TGTGCCTGGAGTGTAAATTTGACCGGCCAAGAGACCCAGTACTTC. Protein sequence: CAWSVNLTGQETQYF.

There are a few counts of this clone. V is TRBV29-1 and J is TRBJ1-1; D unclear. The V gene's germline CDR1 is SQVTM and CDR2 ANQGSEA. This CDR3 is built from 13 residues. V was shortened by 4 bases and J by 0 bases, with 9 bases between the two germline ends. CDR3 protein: CSVVRMLNTEAFF. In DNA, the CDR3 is TGCAGCGTTGTACGGATGCTGAACACTGAAGCTTTCTTT.

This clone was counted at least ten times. The CDR3 loop is CASSGTSGSPGELFF. CDR3 nucleotide sequence: TGTGCCAGCAGTGGCACTAGCGGGAGTCCCGGGGAGCTGTTTTTT. The chain is built from TRBV2 and TRBJ2-2, with 11 bases aligning to TRBD2. Germline V gene sequence: CDR1 SNHLY, CDR2 FYNNEI. The CDR3 is 15 amino acids. V shed 4 bases, J shed 6 bases, and the junction held 4 bases outside the gene matches.

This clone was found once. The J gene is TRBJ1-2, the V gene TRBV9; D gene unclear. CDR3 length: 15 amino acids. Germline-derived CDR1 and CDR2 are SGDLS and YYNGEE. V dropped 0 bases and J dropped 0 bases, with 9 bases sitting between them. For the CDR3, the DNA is TGTGCCAGCAGCGTAGGGGATTCGGCTAACTATGGCTACACCTTC. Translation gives CASSVGDSANYGYTF.

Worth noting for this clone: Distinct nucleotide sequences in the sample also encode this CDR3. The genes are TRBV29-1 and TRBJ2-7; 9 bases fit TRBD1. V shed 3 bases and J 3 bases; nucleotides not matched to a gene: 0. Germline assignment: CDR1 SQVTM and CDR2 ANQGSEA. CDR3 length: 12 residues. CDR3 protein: CSVEGQGYEQYF. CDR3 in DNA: TGCAGCGTTGAGGGACAGGGCTACGAGCAGTACTTC.

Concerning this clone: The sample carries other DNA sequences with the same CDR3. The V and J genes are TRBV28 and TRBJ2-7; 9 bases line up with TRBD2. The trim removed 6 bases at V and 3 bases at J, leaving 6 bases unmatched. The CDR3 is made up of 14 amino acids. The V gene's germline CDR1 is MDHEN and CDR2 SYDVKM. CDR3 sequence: CASSSPSGIYEQYF. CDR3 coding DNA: TGTGCCAGCAGCTCGCCTAGCGGGATCTACGAGCAGTACTTC.

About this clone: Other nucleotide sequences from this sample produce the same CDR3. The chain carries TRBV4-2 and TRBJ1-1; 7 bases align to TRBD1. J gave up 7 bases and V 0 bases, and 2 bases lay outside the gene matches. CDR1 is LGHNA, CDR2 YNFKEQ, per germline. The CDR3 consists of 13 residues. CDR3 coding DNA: TGTGCCAGCAGCCAAGACAGGGGGGGTGAAGCTTTCTTT. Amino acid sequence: CASSQDRGGEAFF.